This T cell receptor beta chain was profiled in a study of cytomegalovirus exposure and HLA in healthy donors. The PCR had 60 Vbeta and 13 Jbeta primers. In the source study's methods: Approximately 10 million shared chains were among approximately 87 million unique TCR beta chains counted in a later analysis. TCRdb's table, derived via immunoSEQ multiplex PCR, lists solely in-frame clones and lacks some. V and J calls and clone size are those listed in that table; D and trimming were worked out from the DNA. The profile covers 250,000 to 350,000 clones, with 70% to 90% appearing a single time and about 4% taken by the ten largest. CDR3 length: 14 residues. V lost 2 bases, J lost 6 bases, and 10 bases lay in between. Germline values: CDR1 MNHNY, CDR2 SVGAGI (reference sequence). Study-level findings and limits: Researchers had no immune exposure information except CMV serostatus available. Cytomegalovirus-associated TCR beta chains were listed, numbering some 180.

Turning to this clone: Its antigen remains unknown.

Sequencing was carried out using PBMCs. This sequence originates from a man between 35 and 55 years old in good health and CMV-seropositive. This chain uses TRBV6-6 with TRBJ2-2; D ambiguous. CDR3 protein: CASSYEPPPGELFF. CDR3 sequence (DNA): TGTGCCAGCAGTTACGAGCCCCCCCCCGGGGAGCTGTTTTTT.